The clone carrying this T cell receptor beta chain appeared once. Participants, roughly 18 to 100 years old, spanned approximately 25 US areas. The record originates from a study of blood T cell repertoires in COVID-19. Across the study: The analysed material was cDNA or gDNA that came from T cells, B-cell-depleted T cells, or PBMCs.

There are 14 residues in the CDR3. Trimming removed 4 bases from V and 2 bases from J; junction bases left unmatched: 4. Germline lookup yields CDR1 SGHVS and CDR2 FNYEAQ. Sequencing used immunoSEQ multiplex PCR; TCRdb keeps in-frame clones, though not all of them. This sample has hundreds of thousands of clones; around 89% occur once, and the top ten carry 0.85% to 0.95%. Source material: PBMCs or T cells enriched from blood (not recorded which). The sequence derives from a man aged 45-60 years who had been exposed to COVID-19. The V call is TRBV7-6, the J call TRBJ1-2; 7 nucleotides align to TRBD1. The CDR3 sequence is CASSSLQGNYGYTF. The CDR3 DNA sequence: TGTGCCAGCAGCTCACTACAGGGGAACTATGGCTACACCTTC.